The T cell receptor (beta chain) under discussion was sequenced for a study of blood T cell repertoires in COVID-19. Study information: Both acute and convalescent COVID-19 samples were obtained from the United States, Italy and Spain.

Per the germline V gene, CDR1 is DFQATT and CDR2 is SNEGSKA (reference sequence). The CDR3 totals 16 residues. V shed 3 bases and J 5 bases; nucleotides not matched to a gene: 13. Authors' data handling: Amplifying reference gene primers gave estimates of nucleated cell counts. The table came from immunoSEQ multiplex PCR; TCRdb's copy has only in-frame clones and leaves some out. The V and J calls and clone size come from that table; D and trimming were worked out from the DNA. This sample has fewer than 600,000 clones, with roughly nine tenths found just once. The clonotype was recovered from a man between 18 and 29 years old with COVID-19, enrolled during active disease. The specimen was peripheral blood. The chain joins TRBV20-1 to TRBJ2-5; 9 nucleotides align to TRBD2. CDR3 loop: CSASVAGGLDAETQYF. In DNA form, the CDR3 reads TGCAGTGCTAGTGTCGCGGGAGGGTTGGATGCGGAGACCCAGTACTTC.